One and the same sample provided the 10 T cell receptor beta chains below, sequenced in a study of T cell clonality in common variable immunodeficiency. Sequencing used immunoSEQ multiplex PCR; TCRdb keeps in-frame clones, though not all of them. The specimen has tens of thousands of clones, none found just once. The specimen sequenced was peripheral blood mononuclear cells. These receptors came from a person aged 18-70 years in good health.

In its sample, this clone was seen many times. Read sequence stops 3 residues before the CDR3 end, and the germline J gene provides the missing end. The V and J genes are TRBV20-1 and TRBJ2-2, with 13 bases identical to TRBD2. Per germline, CDR1 DFQATT and CDR2 SNEGSKA (reference sequence). The J segment lost 7 bases and the V segment lost 3 bases, leaving 5 bases of the junction unmatched. The CDR3 has 15 amino acids. The CDR3 sequence is CSASTSGGAGGELFF. CDR3 DNA (partial): TGCAGTGCTAGCACTAGCGGGGGGGCCGGCGGGGAG.

This clone was seen at least ten times. The read terminates 3 residues ahead of where the CDR3 ends, so the germline J gene completes it. This sequence joins TRBV11-3 and TRBJ2-2, with TRBD2 matching 7 bases. Germline V gives CDR1 SGHNT, CDR2 YENEEA. This CDR3 comprises 15 residues. The ends lost 1 base at V and 2 bases at J; junction bases unmatched: 1. CDR3 DNA, as far as it was read: TGTGCCAGCAGCTTAGGGGGGGGTAACACCGGGGAG. Its translation is CASSLGGGNTGE. The complete CDR3 protein is CASSLGGGNTGELFF.

The table lists this clone with many counts. The DNA ends 3 residues before the CDR3 does, and the rest of the CDR3 is filled in from the germline J gene. This chain links TRBV18 with TRBJ2-3; 9 bases are a match to TRBD1. Trimming cost V 1 base and J 4 bases; bases outside gene matches: 6. This CDR3 has 16 amino acids. Germline lookup yields CDR1 KGHSH and CDR2 LQKENI. The covered CDR3 bases are TGTGCCAGCTCACCACGTGGACAGGGGAGGCCAGATACG. It specifies CASSPRGQGRPDT. The full CDR3 protein is CASSPRGQGRPDTQYF. The entire variable domain, with the rest obtained from reference TRBV18 and TRBJ2-3, is as follows: NAGVMQNPRHLVRRRGQEARLRCSPMKGHSHVYWYRQLPEEGLKFMVYLQKENIIDESGMPKERFSAEFPKEGPSILRIQQVVRGDSAAYFCASSPRGQGRPDTQYFGPGTRLTVL.

The CDR3 spells CSASLGQTNQPQHF. The DNA read from the CDR3 is TGCAGTGCTAGTCTTGGGCAGACGAATCAGCCC. The chain links TRBV20-1 to TRBJ1-5; no firm D call. The read comes to an end 3 residues before the CDR3 does, leaving the germline J gene to fill in the end. In germline, CDR1 is DFQATT, CDR2 SNEGSKA (reference sequence). This CDR3 region has 14 residues. V lost 3 bases and J 4 bases, leaving 13 bases between the germline ends.

This clone was picked up many times. With the read ending 3 residues before the CDR3 end, the germline J gene is used to fill in that end. The chain couples TRBV5-5 to TRBJ2-1; D is perhaps TRBD2 (7 bases). Germline-derived CDR1 and CDR2 are SGHKS and YYEKEE (reference sequence). The CDR3 contains 15 residues. The ends were cut back, 5 bases at V and 3 bases at J, with 15 bases in the middle. The CDR3 sequence: CASRIGGAHYNEQFF. The sequenced part of the CDR3 DNA is TGTGCCAGCAGAATAGGGGGGGCCCACTACAATGAG. Full variable domain (remainder filled in from reference TRBV5-5 and TRBJ2-1): DAGVTQSPTHLIKTRGQQVTLRCSPISGHKSVSWYQQVLGQGPQFIFQYYEKEERGRGNFPDRFSARQFPNYSSELNVNALLLGDSALYLCASRIGGAHYNEQFFGPGTRLTVL.

This clone was detected ten times or more. The CDR3 extends 3 residues past the end of the read, so its final part is completed from the germline J gene. The rearrangement links TRBV6-1 to TRBJ1-2, with D possibly being TRBD1 (6 bases). Between the trimmed V and J ends, which lost 4 bases and 6 bases, there was a span of 12 bases. Germline assignment: CDR1 MNHNS and CDR2 SASEGT. This CDR3 has 13 residues. The part of the CDR3 DNA that was read is TGTGCCAGCAGTGTGCAGGGGTGGCATGGC. This codes for CASSVQGWHG. The whole CDR3 region reads CASSVQGWHGYTF.

The sample holds many counts of this clone. The CDR3 loop is CAWSVGQVGTDTQYF. The covered CDR3 bases are TGTGCCTGGAGTGTCGGTCAGGTAGGGACAGATACG. V is TRBV30 and J is TRBJ2-3; D gene uncertain. The DNA ends 3 residues before the CDR3 does, and the rest of the CDR3 is filled in from the germline J gene. Looked up from germline, CDR1 is GTSNPN and CDR2 is SVGIG (reference sequence). This CDR3 has 15 residues. Trimming stripped 0 bases from V and 3 bases from J, with 13 bases between.

This clone has a handful of counts. The sequenced fragment ends 3 residues before the CDR3 boundary, so the rest is inferred from the germline J gene. V gene TRBV7-9 combines with J gene TRBJ1-2; TRBD1 is a possible D gene (5 bases). Germline V CDR1 and CDR2: SEHNR, FQNEAQ (reference sequence). CDR3 length: 13 residues. CDR3 protein: CASGETGPYDYTF. The part of the CDR3 DNA that was read is TGTGCCAGCGGGGAAACAGGACCCTACGAC. The complete variable domain, with remaining parts taken from reference TRBV7-9 and TRBJ1-2, reads DTGVSQNPRHKITKRGQNVTFRCDPISEHNRLYWYRQTLGQGPEFLTYFQNEAQLEKSRLLSDRFSAERPKGSFSTLEIQRTEQGDSAMYLCASGETGPYDYTFGSGTRLTVV.

This clone was observed many times. The read falls 3 residues short of the CDR3 end, and the missing part is taken from the germline J gene. The chain joins TRBV7-6 to TRBJ2-7; D gene unclear. The CDR3 length is 15 residues. Germline CDR1 is SGHVS and CDR2 is FNYEAQ. V lost 1 base to trimming and J lost 2 bases, with 12 bases between them. The CDR3 loop reads CASSLGPTGTYEQYF. The sequenced CDR3 bases are TGTGCCAGCAGCTTAGGCCCCACTGGTACCTACGAG.

This clone was seen repeatedly, ten times or more. The CDR3 end is not reached by the read, which stops 3 residues before it; the germline J gene fills it in. The genes are TRBV7-3 and TRBJ2-4; TRBD1 agrees at 10 bases. Germline values: CDR1 SGHTA, CDR2 FQGTGA. The CDR3 has 12 amino acids. The sequenced part of the CDR3 DNA is TGTGCCAGCAGCTGGGGACAGGGGATT. Its protein product is CASSWGQGI. The full CDR3 protein is CASSWGQGIQYF.